The present T cell receptor beta chain was sequenced within a study of human CD8 memory T cell subsets. Total CD8+ T cells were enriched by negative magnetic separation. The source of the RNA was duplicate vials containing some 150,000 sorted CD8+ T cells for each subset. Germline CDR1 DFQATT, CDR2 SNEGSKA (reference sequence). There are 11 residues in the CDR3. Construction of TCR beta libraries was accomplished by means of UMI-labeled 5' RACE. TCRdb reprocessed the 5' RACE reads, with one entry per CDR3 protein and no DNA. The sample holds 3,200 or so distinct CDR3 sequences. The chain combines TRBV20-1 with TRBJ2-1. The clonotype originates from a human donor in good health. Sequencing was done on a sample of CD8+ T cells from PBMCs. This CDR3 is CSARGANEQFF.